Given below is one T cell receptor beta chain in context. What it binds is unknown. The CDR3 extends over 14 amino acids. V trimming: 6 bases; J trimming: 3 bases; junction bases outside the gene matches: 5. Germline-derived CDR1 and CDR2 are MNHEY and SVGAGI. The record originates from a study of early T cells in non-severe SARS-CoV-2 infection. General observations from the study: Sequences matched to VDJdb favored anti-spike CD8 responses, while private and CD4 specificities were missed.

Tagging with unique molecular identifiers was applied to individual cDNA molecules. MiXCR, run by TCRdb on the 5' RACE reads, gives a single entry per CDR3 protein. The repertoire includes some 41,000 distinct CDR3 sequences, about 25% of them detected once, and roughly 4.2% sits in the top ten. This clonotype originated in an adult who was a healthcare worker with PCR-confirmed SARS-CoV-2 infection or an uninfected control (not recorded which). Sequencing was performed on whole blood, taken at baseline. J is TRBJ1-2 and V is TRBV6-5; 9 nucleotides match TRBD1. The CDR3 sequence is CASRGQGIHYGYTF. Written as DNA, the CDR3 is TGTGCCAGCAGAGGACAGGGGATTCACTATGGCTACACCTTC.